These T cell receptor beta chains were read from a single sample in a study of blood T cells in healthy people across ages. Using its own MiXCR run on the 5' RACE reads, TCRdb lists one record per CDR3 protein. Found here are more than 800,000 distinct CDR3 sequences, under 35% of them singletons; the top ten hold roughly 17%. Sequenced material: blood. The receptors stem from a woman at least 80 years old in good health. Both conserved end residues are part of each CDR3. D genes are given only for firm matches. For some rows the clone size is stated as once, few or many, or as a class when expanded; others skip it.

clone size: once; V gene: TRBV7-2; J gene: TRBJ1-1; D gene: .; CDR3 protein: CAGSLAEGARAFF; CDR3 DNA: TGTGCCGGCAGCTTAGCAGAGGGAGCACGGGCTTTCTTT
clone size: many; V gene: TRBV2; J gene: TRBJ1-2; D gene: TRBD1; CDR3 protein: CASKGTGGYTF; CDR3 DNA: TGTGCCAGCAAAGGGACAGGTGGCTACACCTTC
clone size: .; V gene: TRBV4-2; J gene: TRBJ2-1; D gene: .; CDR3 protein: CAGSLQGPNEQFF; CDR3 DNA: TGTGCCGGCAGCCTACAGGGTCCCAATGAGCAGTTCTTC
clone size: few; V gene: TRBV5-4; J gene: TRBJ2-7; D gene: .; CDR3 protein: CASSYPDRDNEQYF; CDR3 DNA: TGTGCCAGCAGCTACCCAGATCGGGACAATGAGCAGTACTTC
clone size: many; V gene: TRBV7-2; J gene: TRBJ2-3; D gene: TRBD2; CDR3 protein: CAAGVAGPSTDTQYF; CDR3 DNA: TGTGCCGCTGGGGTAGCGGGCCCGAGCACAGATACGCAGTATTTT
clone size: .; V gene: TRBV6-5; J gene: TRBJ2-7; D gene: .; CDR3 protein: CASSYSEAGGGYEQYF; CDR3 DNA: TGTGCCAGCAGTTACTCGGAGGCAGGGGGGGGTTACGAGCAGTACTTC
clone size: many; V gene: TRBV20-1; J gene: TRBJ2-6; D gene: TRBD1; CDR3 protein: CSASLQGRVSGANVLTF; CDR3 DNA: TGCAGTGCTAGCCTACAGGGGCGGGTCTCTGGGGCCAACGTCCTGACTTTC
clone size: many; V gene: TRBV7-2; J gene: TRBJ2-7; D gene: .; CDR3 protein: CASSSIPQGSYEQYF; CDR3 DNA: TGTGCCAGCAGCTCAATTCCCCAGGGCTCCTACGAGCAGTACTTC
clone size: .; V gene: TRBV9; J gene: TRBJ1-2; D gene: .; CDR3 protein: CASSPRTSQKDYGYTF; CDR3 DNA: TGTGCCAGCAGCCCAAGGACTTCACAAAAAGACTATGGCTACACCTTC
clone size: few; V gene: TRBV5-5; J gene: TRBJ1-2; D gene: .; CDR3 protein: CASSLRTENRVKGYTF; CDR3 DNA: TGTGCCAGCAGCTTGAGGACCGAAAACAGGGTGAAAGGCTACACCTTC
clone size: many; V gene: TRBV6-2/TRBV6-3; J gene: TRBJ2-3; D gene: TRBD1; CDR3 protein: CASSYGTGRITDTQYF; CDR3 DNA: TGTGCCAGCAGTTACGGGACAGGTCGAATAACAGATACGCAGTATTTT
clone size: .; V gene: TRBV4-3; J gene: TRBJ2-3; D gene: TRBD2; CDR3 protein: CASSQDFNGGATDTQYF; CDR3 DNA: TGCGCCAGCAGCCAAGATTTTAACGGGGGGGCCACAGATACGCAGTATTTT
clone size: few; V gene: TRBV12-3/TRBV12-4; J gene: TRBJ1-6; D gene: .; CDR3 protein: CASSKQSANSPLHF; CDR3 DNA: TGTGCCAGCAGTAAACAGTCGGCTAATTCACCCCTCCACTTT
clone size: many; V gene: TRBV3-1; J gene: TRBJ2-5; D gene: TRBD1; CDR3 protein: CASSAPGQGGETQYF; CDR3 DNA: TGTGCCAGCAGTGCGCCGGGACAGGGCGGGGAGACCCAGTACTTC
clone size: .; V gene: TRBV3-1; J gene: TRBJ1-1; D gene: .; CDR3 protein: CANSQETGRTEAFF; CDR3 DNA: TGTGCCAATAGCCAAGAAACAGGGAGGACTGAAGCTTTCTTT
clone size: many; V gene: TRBV9; J gene: TRBJ1-2; D gene: TRBD1; CDR3 protein: CASSVGQGGNYGYTF; CDR3 DNA: TGTGCCAGCAGCGTGGGACAGGGTGGTAACTATGGTTACACCTTC
clone size: .; V gene: TRBV5-6; J gene: TRBJ2-1; D gene: TRBD2; CDR3 protein: CASSWAGGSGEQFF; CDR3 DNA: TGTGCCAGCAGCTGGGCGGGGGGGAGCGGTGAGCAGTTCTTC
clone size: many; V gene: TRBV29-1; J gene: TRBJ2-1; D gene: .; CDR3 protein: CSVGSVSYNEQFF; CDR3 DNA: TGCAGCGTTGGGAGTGTGTCCTACAATGAGCAGTTCTTC
clone size: .; V gene: TRBV7-2; J gene: TRBJ1-3; D gene: .; CDR3 protein: CASSSISSGNTIYF; CDR3 DNA: TGTGCCAGCAGCTCGATTAGCTCTGGAAACACCATATATTTT
clone size: many; V gene: TRBV12-3/TRBV12-4; J gene: TRBJ2-4; D gene: .; CDR3 protein: CASSPGHPVRLAKNIQYF; CDR3 DNA: TGTGCCAGCAGTCCTGGACACCCTGTTAGACTAGCCAAAAACATTCAGTACTTC
clone size: few; V gene: TRBV27; J gene: TRBJ1-3; D gene: .; CDR3 protein: CASRGNTIYF; CDR3 DNA: TGTGCCAGCAGGGGAAACACCATATATTTT
clone size: many; V gene: TRBV6-6; J gene: TRBJ2-5; D gene: .; CDR3 protein: CASTQRGAPETQYF; CDR3 DNA: TGTGCCAGCACGCAACGGGGGGCGCCGGAGACCCAGTACTTC
clone size: many; V gene: TRBV12-3/TRBV12-4; J gene: TRBJ1-6; D gene: .; CDR3 protein: CASSPDSREPLHF; CDR3 DNA: TGTGCCAGCAGTCCAGACAGCCGTGAACCCCTCCACTTT
clone size: many; V gene: TRBV12-3/TRBV12-4; J gene: TRBJ2-3; D gene: TRBD2; CDR3 protein: CASSRTSGITDTQYF; CDR3 DNA: TGTGCCAGCAGCAGGACTAGCGGCATTACAGATACGCAGTATTTT
clone size: .; V gene: TRBV6-5; J gene: TRBJ1-2; D gene: .; CDR3 protein: CASSYSTDYGYTF; CDR3 DNA: TGTGCCAGCAGTTACTCGACAGACTATGGCTACACCTTC
clone size: many; V gene: TRBV5-1; J gene: TRBJ2-1; D gene: TRBD2; CDR3 protein: CASSSSLRAGGFYNEQFF; CDR3 DNA: TGCGCCAGCAGCTCTTCTTTAAGAGCGGGGGGCTTCTACAATGAGCAGTTCTTC